Given below is one TCR beta chain in context. This sample is drawn from a study of blood T cell repertoires in COVID-19. The table came from immunoSEQ multiplex PCR; TCRdb's copy has only in-frame clones and leaves some out. The repertoire holds 170,000 or so clones, with approximately 86% as singletons. Sequencing used peripheral blood. The source is a man between 40 and 49 years old with active or convalescent COVID-19.

In DNA form, the CDR3 reads TGTGCCAGCTCACCACCGGGGGCCCTCACTGAAGCTTTCTTT. It encodes CASSPPGALTEAFF. This sequence joins TRBV18 and TRBJ1-1, with D perhaps TRBD1 (6 bases). This CDR3 spans 14 amino acids. Germline assignment: CDR1 KGHSH and CDR2 LQKENI. V lost 0 bases, J lost 4 bases, and 9 bases lay in between.